The next 13 T cell receptor beta chains were all read from a single sample in a study of tissue T cells after allogeneic stem cell transplantation. The table came from immunoSEQ multiplex PCR; TCRdb's copy has only in-frame clones and leaves some out. The sample consists of under 7,500 clones, under 75% of them appearing once. The sequencing here drew on duodenum tissue, taken at autopsy. The receptor source for this set is a female donor at least 60 years old with lung cancer.

V gene TRBV29-1 combines with J gene TRBJ2-5; maybe TRBD1 (8 bases). The CDR3 runs 14 residues. V was clipped by 7 bases and J by 4 bases, with 19 bases between them. Germline-derived CDR1 and CDR2 are SQVTM and ANQGSEA. The CDR3 nucleotides read TGCAGCGCCTTCAGACAGGGGAGGGGAGAGACCCAGTACTTC. The encoded protein is CSAFRQGRGETQYF. Full variable domain (remainder filled in from reference TRBV29-1 and TRBJ2-5): SAVISQKPSRDICQRGTSLTIQCQVDSQVTMMFWYRQQPGQSLTLIATANQGSEATYESGFVIDKFPISRPNLTFSTLTVSNMSPEDSSIYLCSAFRQGRGETQYFGPGTRLLVL.

This clone was seen only a few times. As DNA, the CDR3 is TGTGCCTGGAGTGTAGGGGGAGCGGGCTACGAGCAGTACTTC. Translation gives CAWSVGGAGYEQYF. The rearrangement uses TRBV30 and TRBJ2-7; the D gene could be TRBD1 or TRBD2 (6 bases each). V lost 0 bases and J 3 bases, leaving 12 bases between the germline ends. Germline values: CDR1 GTSNPN, CDR2 SVGIG (reference sequence). This CDR3 has 14 amino acids.

The chain links TRBV7-9 to TRBJ1-1; maybe TRBD1 (6 bases). This CDR3 is 13 amino acids long. CDR1 and CDR2 from the germline V gene are SEHNR and FQNEAQ (reference sequence). The V and J ends lost 5 bases and 1 base respectively, with 8 bases between them. The CDR3 sequence is CASSDRRNTEAFF. CDR3 sequence (DNA): TGTGCCAGCAGCGACAGGAGGAACACTGAAGCTTTCTTT.

This clone was recorded a few times. The rearrangement joins TRBV4-1 to TRBJ1-2; 8 bases are a match to TRBD1. The CDR3 has 15 amino acids. CDR1 MGHRA and CDR2 YSYEKL come from the germline V gene. The junction had 2 bases not matched to a gene; V was cut back by 0 bases and J by 2 bases. As DNA, the CDR3 is TGCGCCAGCAGCCAAGATGACAGGGGAAACTATGGCTACACCTTC. Its translation is CASSQDDRGNYGYTF.

The J gene is TRBJ1-5, the V gene TRBV30; D gene unclear. CDR3 size: 13 residues. The ends were cut back, 0 bases at V and 7 bases at J, with 10 bases in the middle. Per germline, CDR1 GTSNPN and CDR2 SVGIG (reference sequence). CDR3 in amino acids: CAWSVAVTQPQHF. CDR3 in DNA: TGTGCCTGGAGTGTTGCAGTAACCCAGCCCCAGCATTTT.

This clone showed up just a few times. V usage is TRBV11-2 and J usage is TRBJ2-1; 9 nucleotides match TRBD2. The CDR3 is 14 residues long. Germline V gene sequence: CDR1 SGHAT, CDR2 FQNNGV. V shed 6 bases, J shed 5 bases, and the junction held 5 bases outside the gene matches. CDR3 sequence reads: CASSPGLANNEQFF. CDR3 coding DNA: TGTGCCAGCAGTCCGGGACTAGCCAACAATGAGCAGTTCTTC.

The V gene is TRBV5-8, the J gene TRBJ2-4; 10 nucleotides line up with TRBD1. This CDR3 is 14 amino acids long. Germline-derived CDR1 and CDR2 are SGHTS and YDEGEE. V was pared by 5 bases and J by 9 bases, with 8 bases of the junction left unmatched. This CDR3 is CASSRDRGLGIQYF. CDR3 bases: TGTGCCAGCAGTCGGGACAGGGGTTTGGGCATTCAGTACTTC.

In DNA, the CDR3 is TGTGCCAGCAGCCGGGTAGCGGGAGGTTACGAGCAGTACTTC. It translates to CASSRVAGGYEQYF. This rearrangement joins TRBV3-1 (or the pseudogene TRBV3-2) to TRBJ2-7; the match to TRBD2 covers 10 bases. The CDR3 has 14 residues. J lost 4 bases, V lost 4 bases, and 4 bases had no gene match. CDR1 and CDR2 (germline): LGHDT, YNNKEL (reference sequence).

This clone is medium-sized by share. V is TRBV7-9 and J is TRBJ1-3, with TRBD1 matching over 7 bases. Trimming at V came to 5 bases and at J to 0 bases, leaving 7 bases not matched to a gene. The germline CDR1 and CDR2 sequences are SEHNR and FQNEAQ (reference sequence). The CDR3 length is 16 residues. CDR3 sequence: CASSAGQPHSGNTIYF. DNA for the CDR3: TGTGCCAGCAGCGCGGGACAGCCTCACTCTGGAAACACCATATATTTT.

The chain recombines TRBV4-3 with TRBJ2-7; 7 bases match TRBD2. This CDR3 comprises 16 residues. The junction had 7 bases not matched to a gene; V was cut back by 2 bases and J by 0 bases. The germline V gene encodes CDR1 LGHNA and CDR2 YSLEER. In DNA form, the CDR3 reads TGCGCCAGCAGCCAATCCCACGCGGGGGACTCCTACGAGCAGTACTTC. It encodes CASSQSHAGDSYEQYF.

The chain is built from TRBV30 and TRBJ2-5, with 12 bases identical to TRBD2. This CDR3 has 17 amino acids. Germline V gives CDR1 GTSNPN, CDR2 SVGIG (reference sequence). Losses at the gene ends were 0 bases for V and 4 bases for J; bases not matched to a gene: 9. As DNA, the CDR3 is TGTGCCTGGAGTGTCGGTGGGCTAGCGGGGGGGCGAGAGACCCAGTACTTC. It translates to CAWSVGGLAGGRETQYF.

This clone was seen more than once but under ten times. The chain carries TRBV11-2 and TRBJ2-5, with 7 positions matching TRBD1. Per the germline V gene, CDR1 is SGHAT and CDR2 is FQNNGV. The V and J ends lost 1 base and 5 bases, in that order; junction bases with no gene match: 7. The CDR3 is 15 residues long. The CDR3 reads CASSLGGGPVETQYF. DNA of the CDR3: TGTGCCAGCAGCTTAGGAGGGGGCCCGGTGGAGACCCAGTACTTC.

This clone was observed a single time. This chain joins TRBV5-1 and TRBJ2-7; 7 positions match TRBD1. This CDR3 comprises 15 residues. Germline CDR1 is SGHRS and CDR2 is YFSETQ. The trim removed 0 bases at V and 4 bases at J, leaving 7 bases unmatched. CDR3 sequence: CASSLDPGQKYEQYF. As DNA, the CDR3 is TGCGCCAGCAGCTTGGATCCGGGACAGAAATACGAGCAGTACTTC.